This T cell receptor beta chain was retrieved from a study of blood T cell repertoires in COVID-19 (dated by TCRdb to 2018 to 2021). For context, the study as a whole: Recovered participants in ImmuneRACE Cohort 3 were defined by two consecutive negative NP/OP PCR tests, clearance by a healthcare professional, or resolution of symptoms. Samples from collaborators originated in the United States, Italy and Spain and spanned both the acute and convalescent phases of COVID-19. The material from the prospective study consisted of cDNA or gDNA derived from T cells, B-cell-depleted T cells, or PBMCs. Deeply sampled blood TCRbeta repertoires from subjects exposed to, actively infected with, or recovered from COVID-19 were included in the dataset. The repertoires were released in a freely available public database intended as a resource for research on the immune response to SARS-CoV-2. Samples were obtained from the ongoing ImmuneRACE study (first 160 participants) and from about 1,300 subjects provided by 6 global collaborators. Sample metadata almost always included a de-identified subject ID, COVID-19 status, age in years and sex. HLA class I and class II types, where available, came from metadata supplied by the sample provider rather than from assay-based typing. General findings and caveats noted by the study authors: The quantity of clinical and demographic metadata differed by source and by participant and was supplied without curation.

A note on this clone: Its target antigen remains unknown. Base qualities are missing; no much larger clone stands one base away.

In the prospective study, participants were about 18 to 90 years old, resided in about two dozen geographic areas of the United States, and were enrolled through a virtual design. To assign participants to cohorts, the prospective study relied on clinical history that participants themselves reported in a screening survey and a study questionnaire. In the prospective study, mobile phlebotomists collected whole blood, serum and a nasopharyngeal or oropharyngeal swab from each participant. Over a roughly 2-month period, participants in the prospective study had the option of providing additional blood draws and questionnaires. Blood samples from the prospective study were shipped frozen or at room temperature prior to DNA extraction. TCRbeta CDR3 regions were amplified from genomic DNA using the immunoSEQ Assay, a bias-controlled multiplex PCR. In the authors' own workflow: The number of nucleated cells in each sample was estimated from the amplification of reference gene primers within the assay. To quantify the absolute abundance of each unique TCRbeta CDR3 rearrangement, sequence reads were collapsed and filtered. Productive Simpson clonality was computed per sample as the square root of Simpson's diversity index over productive rearrangements. In its TCRdb copy, this immuneACCESS table keeps in-frame sequences only and misses some clones. Where compared with another copy, unresolved V genes explain less than half of these, and the others have no known cause. V, J and clone size are taken as reported in that table, and D and trimming were inferred from the DNA itself. This sample has more than 300,000 clones in its table, and around 87% of those were observed once. The top ten clones comprise roughly 2% of the sample.

The clonotype was recovered from a middle-aged man in a cohort exposed to, infected with or recovered from COVID-19 (not recorded which). Sequencing input: PBMCs or T cells enriched from blood (not recorded which).

The nucleotide sequence reads TGTGCCAGCAGCTTTTTGGCGGATGAGCAGTTCTTC. This translates into CASSFLADEQFF. The chain couples TRBV7-9 to TRBJ2-1; no D gene is confidently identified. A distance of 8 bases separates the germline ends of V and J, which lose 3 bases and 8 bases respectively. The CDR3, cysteine through phenylalanine, is 12 amino acids long. CDR3 DNA only is kept here, 36 bases in frame from base 1. In the germline V gene (reference sequence), CDR1 corresponds to SEHNR and CDR2 to FQNEAQ.